This entry describes one T cell receptor beta chain. This record belongs to a study of shared clonotypes between healthy human individuals. The method was immunoSEQ multiplex PCR; TCRdb's version includes in-frame clones alone and lacks a portion of them. The data hold about 660,000 clones, with less than 85% observed a single time. The CDR3 sequence is 16 residues long. Germline V gives CDR1 SGHRS, CDR2 YFSETQ. After removal of 2 bases from V and 4 bases from J, the junction contained 9 bases not matched to a gene. The sequencing sample was made of memory CD4+ T cells sorted from blood. Subset here: CD45RA-negative fraction. The chain joins TRBV5-1 to TRBJ2-5; 9 positions agree with TRBD1. This TCR was recovered from a woman in her 30s in good health. CDR3: CASSLYTGGIGETQYF. In DNA, the CDR3 is TGCGCCAGCAGCTTATACACAGGGGGCATCGGAGAGACCCAGTACTTC.